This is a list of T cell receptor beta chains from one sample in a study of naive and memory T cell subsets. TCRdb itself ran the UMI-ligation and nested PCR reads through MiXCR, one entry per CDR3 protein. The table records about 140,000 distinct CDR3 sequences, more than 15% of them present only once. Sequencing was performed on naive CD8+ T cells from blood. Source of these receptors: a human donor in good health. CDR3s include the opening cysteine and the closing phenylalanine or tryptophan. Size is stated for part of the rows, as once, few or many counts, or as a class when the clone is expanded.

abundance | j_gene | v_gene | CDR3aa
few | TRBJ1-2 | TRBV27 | CASSPTGDIDGYTF
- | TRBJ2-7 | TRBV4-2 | CASSQAGVDSSYEQYF
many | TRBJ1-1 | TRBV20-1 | CSARETGLEAFF
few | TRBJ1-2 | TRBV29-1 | CSVGPTANYGYTF
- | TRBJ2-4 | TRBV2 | CASSEFSAGWAKNIQYF
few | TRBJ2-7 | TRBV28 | CASSHGGVRQYF
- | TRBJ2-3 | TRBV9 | CASSVDGNRADTQYF
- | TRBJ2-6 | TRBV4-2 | CASSVGGRGDSGANVLTF
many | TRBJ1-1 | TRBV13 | CASRLEITEAFF
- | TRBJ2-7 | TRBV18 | CASSPPRSGEQYF
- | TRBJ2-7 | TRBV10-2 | CASTDLGQTTYEQYF
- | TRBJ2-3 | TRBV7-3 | CASSLVGPDTQYF
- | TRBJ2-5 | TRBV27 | CASSPTGETQYF
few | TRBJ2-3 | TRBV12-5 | CASGLVLSGSFNTDTQYF
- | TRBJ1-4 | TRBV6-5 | CASSYSTQSGQTNEKLFF
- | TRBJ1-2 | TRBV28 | CASSLSTGGGYTF
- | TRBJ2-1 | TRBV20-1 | CSYDPLAGDYNEQFF
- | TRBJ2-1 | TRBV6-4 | CASSELAGAYNEQFF
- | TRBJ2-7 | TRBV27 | CASSLFTSGSYEQYF
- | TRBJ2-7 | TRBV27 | CASSLAGNGEQYF
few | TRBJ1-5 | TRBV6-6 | CASRPGQSYQPQHF
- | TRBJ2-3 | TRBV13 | CASSLDAHTQYF
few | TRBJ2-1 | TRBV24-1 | CATSDPSGNEQFF
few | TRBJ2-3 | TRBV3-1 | CASSQALGAITDTQYF
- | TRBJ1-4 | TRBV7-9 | CASSQNEKLFF
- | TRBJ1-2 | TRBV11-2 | CASSNGQGALWGYTF
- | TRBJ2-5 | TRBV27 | CASSFLPQGPGTQYF
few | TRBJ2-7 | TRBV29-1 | CSVEPTGDYEQYF
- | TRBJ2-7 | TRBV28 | CASTHSGWLYEQYF
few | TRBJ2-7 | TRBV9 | CASSPTGTYEQYF
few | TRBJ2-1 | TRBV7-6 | CASSLKGALDHEQFF